The entry below gives a single T cell receptor beta chain sequence along with its context. V was pared by 5 bases and J by 7 bases, with 9 bases of the junction left unmatched. CDR1 MDHEN and CDR2 SYDVKM come from the germline V gene. The CDR3 runs 15 residues. The entry originates in a study of blood T cell repertoires in COVID-19. Sequenced by immunoSEQ multiplex PCR; TCRdb stores in-frame clones only, minus some. The data contain about 190,000 clones, around 80% of them singletons. This receptor was obtained from a man aged 25 to 45 with active or convalescent COVID-19. This sequence joins TRBV28 and TRBJ1-4, with 8 positions matching TRBD1. Material: peripheral blood. CDR3 sequence (DNA): TGTGCCAGCAGTATAACCGGGACAGGAGGTGAAAAACTGTTTTTT. This gives the protein CASSITGTGGEKLFF.